Shown below are 15 T cell receptor beta chains from a single sample sequenced in a study of T cell changes during pregnancy in multiple sclerosis. Profiling relied on immunoSEQ multiplex PCR, and the TCRdb table lists in-frame clones only, not all of them. The data contain roughly 93,000 clones, under 95% of them seen just once; the ten biggest clones take up less than 2.5%. Sequences were derived from peripheral blood, sampled after pregnancy. The origin of the receptors is a female donor in good health, enrolled as a control in a pregnancy study.

The chain is built from TRBV13 and TRBJ2-2; TRBD1 aligns across 7 bases. Trimming cost V 2 bases and J 1 base; bases outside gene matches: 10. Per the germline V gene, CDR1 is PRHDT and CDR2 is FYEKMQ (reference sequence). The CDR3 sequence is 18 residues long. As DNA, the CDR3 is TGTGCCAGCAGCTTACCTCTACGGGACAGACTGAACACCGGGGAGCTGTTTTTT. This codes for CASSLPLRDRLNTGELFF.

This clone was detected once. The chain employs TRBV6-5 and TRBJ1-1; D gene uncertain. The CDR3 is made up of 8 amino acids. Germline V gene data show CDR1 as MNHEY and CDR2 as SVGAGI. V lost 6 bases, J lost 14 bases, and 7 bases lay in between. The CDR3 DNA reads as TGTGCCAGCAGCAGAATCTTCTTT. Protein product: CASSRIFF.

The rearrangement joins TRBV6-4 to TRBJ2-1; TRBD1 matches at 9 bases. This CDR3 has 17 amino acids. Trimming cost V 5 bases and J 8 bases; bases outside gene matches: 16. Germline V gene sequence: CDR1 MRHNA, CDR2 SNTAGT. The CDR3 DNA reads TGTGCCAGCAGTCCTCTACCCCCGGGACAGGGATTCCATGAGCAGTTCTTC. This gives the protein CASSPLPPGQGFHEQFF.

This sequence joins TRBV10-1 and TRBJ2-1; TRBD2 aligns across 7 bases. Trimming cost V 8 bases and J 1 base; bases outside gene matches: 11. CDR1 and CDR2 (germline): WNHNN, SYGVQD (reference sequence). CDR3 size: 16 residues. The CDR3 DNA follows: TGCGCCAGCCCTGGAACCGGGACTACGTCCTACAATGAGCAGTTCTTC. It is translated as CASPGTGTTSYNEQFF.

V is TRBV7-9 and J is TRBJ2-1; the D gene is possibly TRBD1 (5 bases). V was pared by 7 bases and J by 6 bases, with 16 bases between. The CDR3 contains 14 residues. Germline V lookup: CDR1 SEHNR, CDR2 FQNEAQ (reference sequence). Written as DNA, the CDR3 is TGTGCCAGCACCCAGGGTCTGGCCATCAATGAGCAGTTCTTC. It translates to CASTQGLAINEQFF. Together with reference TRBV7-9 and TRBJ2-1, the CDR3 gives the full variable domain: DTGVSQNPRHKITKRGQNVTFRCDPISEHNRLYWYRQTLGQGPEFLTYFQNEAQLEKSRLLSDRFSAERPKGSFSTLEIQRTEQGDSAMYLCASTQGLAINEQFFGPGTRLTVL.

V usage is TRBV2 and J usage is TRBJ1-2, with 7 positions matching TRBD1. V dropped 10 bases and J dropped 1; count of bases not matched to a gene: 9. The CDR3 loop spans 14 amino acids. Germline assignment: CDR1 SNHLY and CDR2 FYNNEI. The CDR3 DNA reads as TGTGCCAACTTGCAGGGGGTTTATAACTATGGCTACACCTTC. It yields the protein CANLQGVYNYGYTF.

The V gene is TRBV11-1, the J gene TRBJ2-7, with 10 positions matching TRBD1. The CDR3 runs to 15 residues. Germline assignment: CDR1 SGHAT and CDR2 FQDESV (reference sequence). V trimming: 2 bases; J trimming: 2 bases; junction bases outside the gene matches: 3. CDR3 nucleotides: TGTGCCAGCAGCTTATCCGGACAGGGGGCCTACGAGCAGTACTTC. Protein sequence: CASSLSGQGAYEQYF.

This CDR3 reads CASQRARGHRNSQETQYF. In DNA, the CDR3 is TGTGCCAGTCAAAGAGCGAGGGGACACAGAAATTCCCAAGAGACCCAGTACTTC. The rearrangement uses TRBV21-1 and TRBJ2-5; TRBD1, as called in the table, went unchecked against the DNA. TRBV21-1 is noted as a pseudogene. The CDR3 loop spans 18 amino acids.

This clone was observed a few times. This chain uses TRBV2 with TRBJ2-3; D unclear. Germline values: CDR1 SNHLY, CDR2 FYNNEI. This CDR3 is built from 14 residues. V lost 2 bases, J lost 6 bases, and 12 bases lay in between. The CDR3 sequence is CASSESRVYDTQYF. The CDR3, as DNA: TGTGCCAGCAGTGAATCGCGAGTATACGATACGCAGTATTTT.

The chain carries TRBV2 and TRBJ2-7; 10 bases agree with TRBD1. This CDR3 has 14 residues. The trim removed 9 bases at V and 3 bases at J, leaving 8 bases unmatched. Germline V CDR1 and CDR2: SNHLY, FYNNEI. The CDR3 region has the DNA TGTGCCAGTACCACCGGGACAGGGGACTACGAGCAGTACTTC. Protein product: CASTTGTGDYEQYF.

The rearrangement links TRBV19 to TRBJ2-2; D gene uncertain. The CDR3 has 12 amino acids. V shed 7 bases and J shed 6 bases, with 9 bases lying between them. Germline V gene lookup returns CDR1 LNHDA and CDR2 SQIVND (reference sequence). CDR3: CASTPSPGELFF. For the CDR3, the DNA is TGTGCCAGTACCCCGTCCCCCGGGGAGCTGTTTTTT. The full variable domain, with the rest looked up from reference TRBV19 and TRBJ2-2, is DGGITQSPKYLFRKEGQNVTLSCEQNLNHDAMYWYRQDPGQGLRLIYYSQIVNDFQKGDIAEGYSVSREKKESFPLTVTSAQKNPTAFYLCASTPSPGELFFGEGSRLTVL.

This chain connects TRBV7-2 to TRBJ2-5; TRBD2 aligns across 8 bases. The CDR3 length is 14 residues. J was trimmed by 4 bases and V by 5 bases; bases with no gene match: 6. Looked up from germline, CDR1 is SGHTA and CDR2 is FQGNSA. The CDR3 nucleotides are TGTGCCAGCAGCGTAGGGAGCGGGGGAGAGACCCAGTACTTC. It codes for CASSVGSGGETQYF. Drawing the rest from reference TRBV7-2 and TRBJ2-5, the complete variable domain is GAGVSQSPSNKVTEKGKDVELRCDPISGHTALYWYRQSLGQGLEFLIYFQGNSAPDKSGLPSDRFSAERTGGSVSTLTIQRTQQEDSAVYLCASSVGSGGETQYFGPGTRLLVL.

This sequence joins TRBV5-1 and TRBJ1-3; 7 bases match TRBD1. V was clipped by 0 bases and J by 4 bases; unmatched bases: 4. Germline V CDR1 and CDR2: SGHRS, YFSETQ. The CDR3 length is 15 residues. CDR3: CASSLVGQTGNTIYF. CDR3 DNA: TGCGCCAGCAGCTTGGTGGGACAGACAGGAAACACCATATATTTT.

The J gene is TRBJ1-4, the V gene TRBV7-9; D possibly corresponds to TRBD1 (5 bases). CDR3 length: 14 residues. CDR1 is SEHNR and CDR2 is FQNEAQ in the germline V gene (reference sequence). V was trimmed by 4 bases and J by 7 bases, leaving 13 bases between them. CDR3 sequence: CASSSSGGGEKLFF. CDR3 nucleotide sequence: TGTGCCAGCAGCTCCTCGGGGGGAGGTGAAAAACTGTTTTTT.

V usage is TRBV11-2 and J usage is TRBJ1-3; D is unresolved. Germline CDR1 SGHAT, CDR2 FQNNGV. The CDR3 runs 14 residues. Trimming stripped 5 bases from V and 0 bases from J, with 8 bases between. In DNA, the CDR3 is TGTGCCAGCAGCGTGATGAGCTCTGGAAACACCATATATTTT. Residues: CASSVMSSGNTIYF.